The 13 T cell receptor beta chains listed next were all sequenced from one sample in a study of PD-1 blockade in classical Hodgkin lymphoma. The time point is: newly diagnosed, previously untreated cHL patient sample. Thawed PBMCs underwent magnetic negative selection to obtain purified CD8+ T cells. Using immunoSEQ multiplex PCR, the repertoire was profiled, and TCRdb retains in-frame clones only, with some absent. The sample records 19,000 or so clones, around nine tenths being singletons. Sequencing was performed on CD8+ T cells from blood. All receptors derive from a human donor with classical Hodgkin lymphoma.

The genes are TRBV5-1 and TRBJ2-7; tentatively, D is TRBD1 (6 bases). Germline V gene sequence: CDR1 SGHRS, CDR2 YFSETQ. With 4 bases removed from V and 3 bases from J, the gap between germline ends came to 17 bases. The CDR3 has 15 residues. The CDR3 here is CASSPTTGSGYEQYF. CDR3 DNA: TGCGCCAGCAGCCCCACTACAGGGTCAGGCTACGAGCAGTACTTC.

The V and J genes are TRBV9 and TRBJ2-1; the D call may be TRBD1 or TRBD2 (5 bases each). The CDR3 totals 15 residues. The ends were cut back, 3 bases at V and 5 bases at J, with 15 bases in the middle. In germline, CDR1 is SGDLS, CDR2 YYNGEE. CDR3 sequence: CASSEGIRGHNEQFF. In DNA form, the CDR3 reads TGTGCCAGCAGCGAAGGGATTCGGGGCCACAATGAGCAGTTCTTC. The variable domain in full, with the rest retrieved from reference TRBV9 and TRBJ2-1, is DSGVTQTPKHLITATGQRVTLRCSPRSGDLSVYWYQQSLDQGLQFLIQYYNGEERAKGNILERFSAQQFPDLHSELNLSSLELGDSALYFCASSEGIRGHNEQFFGPGTRLTVL.

The chain recombines TRBV7-3 with TRBJ1-1; D gene unclear. Germline loops: CDR1 SGHTA, CDR2 FQGTGA. The CDR3 extends over 14 amino acids. Trimming stripped 5 bases from V and 3 bases from J, with 13 bases between. The CDR3 sequence: CASSPLGRDTEAFF. The CDR3 DNA sequence: TGTGCCAGCAGCCCTCTAGGAAGGGACACTGAAGCTTTCTTT.

The chain carries TRBV6-5 and TRBJ1-2; no reliable D call. V gave up 6 bases and J gave up 7 bases, with 9 bases separating them. CDR3 length equals 11 residues. Germline V gene sequence: CDR1 MNHEY, CDR2 SVGAGI. CDR3 protein: CASSYEGGYTF. For the CDR3, the DNA is TGTGCCAGCAGCTATGAGGGTGGCTACACCTTC.

The rearrangement uses TRBV6-5 and TRBJ1-2; TRBD1 matches at 7 bases. The length of the CDR3 is 13 residues. Germline loops: CDR1 MNHEY, CDR2 SVGAGI. The J segment lost 7 bases and the V segment lost 6 bases, leaving 8 bases of the junction unmatched. The CDR3 nucleotides are TGTGCCAGCAGCCCGACAGGGCTAGGTGGCTACACCTTC. It encodes CASSPTGLGGYTF.

V usage is TRBV28 and J usage is TRBJ2-7; D gene uncertain. CDR1 MDHEN and CDR2 SYDVKM come from the germline V gene. The CDR3 covers 11 residues. V was shortened by 8 bases and J by 1 base, with 6 bases between the two germline ends. CDR3 loop: CASSISYEQYF. In nucleotides, the CDR3 is TGTGCCAGCTCCATTTCCTACGAGCAGTACTTC.

This clone was counted a single time. V usage is TRBV4-2 and J usage is TRBJ2-2; 12 bases match TRBD2. Germline values: CDR1 LGHNA, CDR2 YNFKEQ. The CDR3 has 19 amino acids. V dropped 3 bases and J dropped 0; count of bases not matched to a gene: 8. The DNA for the CDR3 is TGTGCCAGCAGCCAGAAACAACTAGCGGGGGGTTCGAACACCGGGGAGCTGTTTTTT. Amino acids: CASSQKQLAGGSNTGELFF.

The rearrangement uses TRBV6-6 and TRBJ2-4; perhaps TRBD1 as D (5 bases). CDR1 and CDR2 from the germline V gene are MNHNY and SVGAGI (reference sequence). V dropped 2 bases and J dropped 7 bases, with 12 bases sitting between them. The CDR3 has 14 amino acids. CDR3 DNA sequence: TGTGCCAGCAGTTACGAACAGGAGAGTAACATTCAGTACTTC. Translated, it gives CASSYEQESNIQYF.

The gene calls are TRBV5-5 and TRBJ2-7; 7 nucleotides agree with TRBD2. CDR1 and CDR2 (germline): SGHKS, YYEKEE (reference sequence). The ends lost 2 bases at V and 3 bases at J; junction bases unmatched: 8. The CDR3 is 15 residues long. The CDR3 region has the DNA TGTGCCAGCAGCTTTAGTGGGGGGGGACTCTACGAGCAGTACTTC. Its protein product is CASSFSGGGLYEQYF.

This chain connects TRBV10-3 to TRBJ2-3; 11 positions match TRBD2. Unmatched junction bases numbered 5, after V lost 5 bases and J lost 4 bases. The germline gives CDR1 ENHRY, CDR2 SYGVKD. The CDR3 is made up of 15 amino acids. The CDR3 is CAISKTSGEADTQYF. As DNA, the CDR3 is TGTGCCATCAGTAAGACTAGCGGGGAGGCAGATACGCAGTATTTT.

This clone has more than one count but fewer than ten. This chain joins TRBV27 and TRBJ1-2; D may be TRBD1 (6 bases). Looked up from germline, CDR1 is MNHEY and CDR2 is SMNVEV (reference sequence). CDR3 size: 17 residues. V was shortened by 2 bases and J by 0 bases, with 16 bases between the two germline ends. CDR3 sequence (DNA): TGTGCCAGCAGTTTACGTTTTTGGGACACAGCTAACTATGGCTACACCTTC. Translated: CASSLRFWDTANYGYTF.

The chain uses TRBV6-1 and TRBJ2-7; the D is unclear. Germline assignment: CDR1 MNHNS and CDR2 SASEGT. This CDR3 is built from 14 residues. Trimming removed 1 base at V and 6 bases at J, with 13 bases between. In DNA, the CDR3 is TGTGCCAGCAGTGAAGAAAAGGGAAGGTTCGAGCAGTACTTC. It encodes CASSEEKGRFEQYF.

The J gene is TRBJ1-4, the V gene TRBV27; a possible D gene is TRBD1 (5 bases). Germline loops: CDR1 MNHEY, CDR2 SMNVEV (reference sequence). The CDR3 extends over 13 amino acids. V lost 8 bases and J 5 bases, leaving 12 bases between the germline ends. As DNA, the CDR3 is TGTGCCAGCTCGCAGGGAAACAATGAAAAACTGTTTTTT. Its protein is CASSQGNNEKLFF. The whole variable domain, filled in from reference TRBV27 and TRBJ1-4, reads EAQVTQNPRYLITVTGKKLTVTCSQNMNHEYMSWYRQDPGLGLRQIYYSMNVEVTDKGDVPEGYKVSRKEKRNFPLILESPSPNQTSLYFCASSQGNNEKLFFGSGTQLSVL.